This T cell receptor (beta chain) comes out of a study of shared clonotypes between healthy human individuals. About the study: Contributing individuals were a couple of females and a few males aged 18 to 49. Each donor's CD8 memory used one plate, CD8 naive two, each CD4 subset three.

Measured with immunoSEQ multiplex PCR; TCRdb has only the in-frame clones, and not every one. In the table there are approximately 980,000 clones, 76% of which are singletons. This clone was picked up a small number of times. A split of CD4+ cells into CD45RA+ naive and CD45RA-negative memory subsets was performed. Trimming took 0 bases from V and 1 from J; bases not matched to a gene: 1. Looked up from germline, CDR1 is MNHEY and CDR2 is SMNVEV (reference sequence). The CDR3 consists of 16 residues. This clonotype originated in a man between 18 and 35 years old in good health. This rearrangement joins TRBV27 to TRBJ2-1, with TRBD1 matching over 9 bases. What was sequenced was memory CD4+ T cells sorted from blood. Subset described: CD45RA-negative fraction. The CDR3 nucleotides read TGTGCCAGCAGTTTATCGGGGACAGGGTCCTACAATGAGCAGTTCTTC. Translated: CASSLSGTGSYNEQFF.